Listed below are T cell receptor beta chains from one sample, sequenced in a study of Graves' ophthalmopathy and Graves' hyperthyroidism. TCRdb called the multiplex PCR reads again in MiXCR, with one record for every CDR3 protein. The sample comprises about 400,000 distinct CDR3 sequences, around 19% of which are singletons, and 1.6% rests with the top ten. The sample taken for sequencing was peripheral blood. The receptors derive from a woman aged 18 to 35 with Graves' ophthalmopathy. CDR3s include the opening cysteine and the closing phenylalanine or tryptophan. Each record gives: D gene, V gene, clone size, J gene, CDR3 protein, CDR3 DNA. D genes are given only for firm matches. Not all rows give a size; the values are once, few, many and, for expanded clones, a class.

>-|TRBV4-2|many|TRBJ2-7
CASSQVTPISSYEQYF
TGTGCCAGCAGCCAAGTAACTCCTATAAGCTCCTACGAGCAGTACTTC
>-|TRBV5-1|many|TRBJ2-7
CASSLIPPGLEQYF
TGCGCCAGCAGCTTGATCCCTCCCGGCCTCGAGCAGTACTTC
>TRBD2|TRBV19|many|TRBJ2-5
CASRTSGGETQYF
TGTGCCAGTAGGACTAGCGGAGGAGAGACCCAGTACTTC
>-|TRBV12-3/TRBV12-4|many|TRBJ1-2
CASSLVPYGCTF
TGTGCCAGCAGTTTAGTTCCTTATGGCTGCACCTTC
>TRBD1|TRBV6-5|many|TRBJ2-5
CASSYQGVETQYF
TGTGCCAGCAGTTATCAGGGGGTGGAGACCCAGTACTTC
>-|TRBV27|many|TRBJ1-4
CASRAEEGEKLFF
TGTGCCAGCAGGGCAGAAGAGGGTGAAAAACTGTTTTTT
>TRBD1|TRBV30|many|TRBJ1-1
CAGRFWTGAYSAEAFF
TGTGCCGGTCGATTTTGGACAGGGGCTTATAGCGCTGAAGCTTTCTTT
>-|TRBV12-3/TRBV12-4|-|TRBJ2-5
CASKRLGETQYF
TGTGCCAGCAAAAGGCTAGGGGAGACCCAGTACTTC
>TRBD1|TRBV6-1|-|TRBJ2-7
CASSEIRGHPTRISYEQYF
TGTGCCAGCAGTGAAATCAGGGGGCATCCCACCCGAATCTCCTACGAGCAGTACTTC
>TRBD1|TRBV6-5|many|TRBJ1-2
CASSYRDRVRGYGYTF
TGTGCCAGCAGTTACCGGGACAGGGTTAGAGGCTATGGCTACACCTTC
>-|TRBV7-9|-|TRBJ1-1
CASAGSLNTEAFF
TGTGCCAGCGCGGGGAGCCTGAACACTGAAGCTTTCTTT
>TRBD1|TRBV9|many|TRBJ2-7
CASSVATGTVLYEQYF
TGTGCCAGCAGCGTAGCTACGGGGACAGTCCTTTACGAGCAGTACTTC
>TRBD1|TRBV6-1|many|TRBJ2-3
CASSGTGGSTDTQYF
TGTGCCAGCAGTGGTACAGGGGGAAGCACAGATACGCAGTATTTT
>-|TRBV6-2/TRBV6-3|-|TRBJ1-5
CASRFRSTGQPQHF
TGTGCCAGCAGATTCCGGTCGACGGGTCAGCCCCAGCATTTT
>-|TRBV12-3/TRBV12-4|many|TRBJ2-2
CASSLVAATGELFF
TGTGCCAGCAGTTTAGTGGCTGCTACCGGGGAGCTGTTTTTT
>-|TRBV20-1|many|TRBJ2-5
CSAGLEGRRKTQYF
TGCAGTGCTGGTCTTGAGGGACGCAGAAAGACCCAGTACTTC
>-|TRBV7-2|many|TRBJ1-5
CASSLAQGSNQPQHF
TGTGCCAGCAGCTTAGCACAGGGAAGCAATCAGCCCCAGCATTTT
>TRBD1|TRBV11-2|-|TRBJ1-1
CASSLGGLGTGIPEAFF
TGTGCCAGCAGCTTAGGGGGACTCGGGACAGGTATCCCTGAAGCTTTCTTT
>TRBD1|TRBV6-5|many|TRBJ2-7
CASSGTAQGEQYF
TGTGCCAGCAGCGGGACAGCGCAGGGCGAGCAGTACTTC
>-|TRBV30|many|TRBJ2-7
CAWSSHAPGLSTYEQYF
TGTGCCTGGAGTTCCCACGCCCCGGGACTGAGTACCTACGAGCAGTACTTC
>TRBD1|TRBV4-3|many|TRBJ2-5
CASSQAGQGLRETQYF
TGCGCCAGCAGCCAAGCGGGACAGGGCTTGAGAGAGACCCAGTACTTC
>TRBD1|TRBV30|many|TRBJ1-1
CAWSAGGSTEAFF
TGTGCCTGGAGTGCAGGGGGTAGCACTGAAGCTTTCTTT
>-|TRBV6-1|once|TRBJ1-5
CASSVTVLGWNQPQHF
TGTGCCAGCAGTGTGACTGTTTTAGGATGGAATCAGCCCCAGCATTTT
>TRBD1|TRBV6-5|-|TRBJ1-3
CASSSRGQVSGNTIYF
TGTGCCAGCAGTTCTCGGGGACAGGTCTCTGGAAACACCATATATTTT
>-|TRBV30|many|TRBJ2-5
CAWSVQYQETQYF
TGTGCCTGGAGTGTCCAGTACCAAGAGACCCAGTACTTC
>-|TRBV7-9|many|TRBJ2-2
CASMQPGSYTGELFF
TGTGCCAGCATGCAGCCCGGGTCTTACACCGGGGAGCTGTTTTTT
>-|TRBV6-2/TRBV6-3|-|TRBJ2-7
CASRYSTIMYEQYF
TGTGCCAGCAGATACTCGACGATAATGTACGAGCAGTACTTC
>-|TRBV6-5|many|TRBJ1-2
CASSHKPTGYGYTF
TGTGCCAGCAGTCATAAGCCAACGGGGTATGGCTACACCTTC
>-|TRBV6-1|many|TRBJ2-5
CASSELGREETQYF
TGTGCCAGCAGTGAATTGGGACGAGAAGAGACCCAGTACTTC
>TRBD1|TRBV24-1|many|TRBJ2-5
CATGRRDRGGKETQYF
TGTGCCACAGGGCGAAGGGACAGGGGAGGAAAAGAGACCCAGTACTTC
>-|TRBV7-2|many|TRBJ2-5
CASSLMGERETQYF
TGTGCCAGCAGCTTAATGGGAGAGCGGGAGACCCAGTACTTC
>TRBD1|TRBV5-1|few|TRBJ2-2
CASRGRWQGAPKKQPRELFF
TGCGCCAGCAGAGGACGTTGGCAGGGGGCCCCTAAAAAACAGCCCCGGGAGCTGTTTTTT
>-|TRBV11-2|many|TRBJ2-3
CASSPWGVRTDTQYF
TGTGCCAGCAGCCCCTGGGGGGTACGCACAGATACGCAGTATTTT
>-|TRBV7-2|many|TRBJ1-3
CVSSLGKTIYF
TGTGTCAGCAGCTTAGGGAAGACCATATATTTT
>-|TRBV30|many|TRBJ2-7
CAWSEGLYEQYF
TGTGCCTGGAGTGAGGGCCTCTACGAGCAGTACTTC
>TRBD2|TRBV11-2|few|TRBJ2-7
CASSGRRLAGGHPYEQYF
TGTGCCAGCAGCGGTCGACGTCTAGCGGGTGGCCATCCATACGAGCAGTACTTC
>-|TRBV13|many|TRBJ1-1
CASSSSSGRGNTEAFF
TGTGCCAGCAGCTCTTCCTCGGGGAGGGGGAACACTGAAGCTTTCTTT
>-|TRBV19|many|TRBJ1-2
CASTPLDGNYGYTF
TGTGCCAGTACCCCCCTTGACGGAAACTATGGCTACACCTTC
>-|TRBV10-3|many|TRBJ2-7
CAISESMGDYEQYF
TGTGCCATCAGTGAGTCTATGGGTGATTACGAGCAGTACTTC